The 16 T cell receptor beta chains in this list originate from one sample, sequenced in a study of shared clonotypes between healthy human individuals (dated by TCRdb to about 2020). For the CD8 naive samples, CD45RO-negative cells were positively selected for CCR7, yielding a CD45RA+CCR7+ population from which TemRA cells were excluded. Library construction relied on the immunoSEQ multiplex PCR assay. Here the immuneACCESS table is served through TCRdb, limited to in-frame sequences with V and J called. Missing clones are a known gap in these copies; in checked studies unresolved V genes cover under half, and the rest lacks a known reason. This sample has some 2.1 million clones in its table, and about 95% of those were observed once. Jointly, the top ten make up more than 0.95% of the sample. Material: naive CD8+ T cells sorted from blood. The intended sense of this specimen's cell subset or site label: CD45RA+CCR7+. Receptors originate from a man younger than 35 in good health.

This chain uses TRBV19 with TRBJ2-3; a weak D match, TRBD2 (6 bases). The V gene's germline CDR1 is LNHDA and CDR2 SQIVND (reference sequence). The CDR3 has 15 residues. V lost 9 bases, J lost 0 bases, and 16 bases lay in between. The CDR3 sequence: CASLRGGASTDTQYF. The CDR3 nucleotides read TGTGCCAGCCTTCGGGGCGGGGCAAGCACAGATACGCAGTATTTT. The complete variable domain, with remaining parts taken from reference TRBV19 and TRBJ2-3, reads DGGITQSPKYLFRKEGQNVTLSCEQNLNHDAMYWYRQDPGQGLRLIYYSQIVNDFQKGDIAEGYSVSREKKESFPLTVTSAQKNPTAFYLCASLRGGASTDTQYFGPGTRLTVL.

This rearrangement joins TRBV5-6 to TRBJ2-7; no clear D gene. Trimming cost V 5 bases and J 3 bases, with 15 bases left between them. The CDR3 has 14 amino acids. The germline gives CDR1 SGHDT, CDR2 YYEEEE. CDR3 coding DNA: TGTGCCAGCAGTGTACAAGGATCGGGCTACGAGCAGTACTTC. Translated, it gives CASSVQGSGYEQYF.

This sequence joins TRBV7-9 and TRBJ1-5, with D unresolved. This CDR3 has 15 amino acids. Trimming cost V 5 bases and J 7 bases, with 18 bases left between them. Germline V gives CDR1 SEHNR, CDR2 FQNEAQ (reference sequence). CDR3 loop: CASSQEAGSSQPQHF. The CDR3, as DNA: TGTGCCAGCAGCCAAGAAGCGGGATCGAGCCAGCCCCAGCATTTT.

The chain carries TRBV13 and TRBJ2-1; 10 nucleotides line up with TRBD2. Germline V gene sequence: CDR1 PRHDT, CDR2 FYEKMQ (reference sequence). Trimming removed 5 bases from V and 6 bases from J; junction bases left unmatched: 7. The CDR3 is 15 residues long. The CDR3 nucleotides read TGTGCCAGCAGCCCAGTAGCGGGAGGAAGCAATGAGCAGTTCTTC. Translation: CASSPVAGGSNEQFF.

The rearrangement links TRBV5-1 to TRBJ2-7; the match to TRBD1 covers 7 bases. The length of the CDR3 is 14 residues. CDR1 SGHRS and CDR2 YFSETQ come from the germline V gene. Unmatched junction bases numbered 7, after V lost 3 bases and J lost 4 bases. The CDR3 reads CASSSTGESYEQYF. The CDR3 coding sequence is TGCGCCAGCAGCTCAACAGGGGAGAGTTACGAGCAGTACTTC.

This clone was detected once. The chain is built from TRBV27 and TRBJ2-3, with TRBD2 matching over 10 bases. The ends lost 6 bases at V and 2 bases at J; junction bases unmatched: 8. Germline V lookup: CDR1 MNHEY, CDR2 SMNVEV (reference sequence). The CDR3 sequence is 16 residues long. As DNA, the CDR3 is TGTGCCAGCAGCCTAGGAGCGGGGGGGTACACAGATACGCAGTATTTT. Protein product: CASSLGAGGYTDTQYF.

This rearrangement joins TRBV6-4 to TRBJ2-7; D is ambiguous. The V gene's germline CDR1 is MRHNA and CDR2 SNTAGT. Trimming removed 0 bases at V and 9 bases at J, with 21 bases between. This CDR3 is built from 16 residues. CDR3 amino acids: CASSDSKVQSDPAQYF. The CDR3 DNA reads TGTGCCAGCAGTGACTCGAAGGTTCAGTCGGATCCTGCGCAGTACTTC.

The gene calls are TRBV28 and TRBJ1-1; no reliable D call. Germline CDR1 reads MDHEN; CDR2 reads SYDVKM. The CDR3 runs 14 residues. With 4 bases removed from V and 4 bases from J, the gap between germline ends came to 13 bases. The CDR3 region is CASSSGTLGTEAFF. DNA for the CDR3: TGTGCCAGCAGTTCCGGCACTCTCGGCACTGAAGCTTTCTTT.

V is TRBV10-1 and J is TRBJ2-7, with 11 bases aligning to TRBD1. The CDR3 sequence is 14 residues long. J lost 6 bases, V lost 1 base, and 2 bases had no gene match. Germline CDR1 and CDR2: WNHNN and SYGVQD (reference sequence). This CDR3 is CASSEYGTGGEQYF. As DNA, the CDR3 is TGCGCCAGCAGTGAGTATGGGACAGGGGGCGAGCAGTACTTC.

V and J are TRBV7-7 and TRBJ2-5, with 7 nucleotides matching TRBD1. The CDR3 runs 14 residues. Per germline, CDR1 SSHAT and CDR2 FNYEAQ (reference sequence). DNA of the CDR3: TGTGCTACGAAACAACAGGGGACGCCCGGGACCCAGTACTTC. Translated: CATKQQGTPGTQYF.

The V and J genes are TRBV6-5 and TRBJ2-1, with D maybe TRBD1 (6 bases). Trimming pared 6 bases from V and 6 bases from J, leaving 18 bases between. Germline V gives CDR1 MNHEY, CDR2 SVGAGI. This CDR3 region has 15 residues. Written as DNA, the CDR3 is TGTGCCAGCAGGAACCCGGACAGCCTCGGCAATGAGCAGTTCTTC. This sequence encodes CASRNPDSLGNEQFF.

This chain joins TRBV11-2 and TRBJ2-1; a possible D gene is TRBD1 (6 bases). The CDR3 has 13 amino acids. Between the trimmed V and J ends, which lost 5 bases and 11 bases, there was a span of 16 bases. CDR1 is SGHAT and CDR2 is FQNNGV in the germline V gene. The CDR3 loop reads CASSPPPGVQQFF. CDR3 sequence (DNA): TGTGCCAGCAGCCCACCCCCAGGGGTCCAGCAGTTCTTC.

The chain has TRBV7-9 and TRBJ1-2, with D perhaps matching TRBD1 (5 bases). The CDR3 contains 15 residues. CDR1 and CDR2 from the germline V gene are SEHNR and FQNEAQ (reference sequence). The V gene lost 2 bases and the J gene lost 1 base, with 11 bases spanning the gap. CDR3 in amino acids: CASSLIRRDNYGYTF. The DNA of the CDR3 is TGTGCCAGCAGCTTAATCCGCAGGGATAACTATGGCTACACCTTC.

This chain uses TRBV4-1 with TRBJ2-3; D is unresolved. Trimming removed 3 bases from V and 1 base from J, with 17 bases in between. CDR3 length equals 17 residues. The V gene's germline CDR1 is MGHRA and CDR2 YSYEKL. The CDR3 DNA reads TGCGCCAGCAGCCAGCCCTCATGGGGTCGGGGCACAGATACGCAGTATTTT. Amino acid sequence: CASSQPSWGRGTDTQYF.

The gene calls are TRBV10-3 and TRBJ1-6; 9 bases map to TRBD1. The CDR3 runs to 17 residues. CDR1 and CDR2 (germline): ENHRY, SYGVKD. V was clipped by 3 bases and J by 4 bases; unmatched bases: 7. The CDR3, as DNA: TGTGCCATCAGTGAAATGAGGGGACAGGGTTATAATTCACCCCTCCACTTT. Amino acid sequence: CAISEMRGQGYNSPLHF.

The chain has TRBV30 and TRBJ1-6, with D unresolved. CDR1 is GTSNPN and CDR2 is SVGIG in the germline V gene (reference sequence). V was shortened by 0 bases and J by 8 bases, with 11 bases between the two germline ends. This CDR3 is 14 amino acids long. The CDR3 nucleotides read TGTGCCTGGAGTGTGGAGGGTGGGTATTCACCCCTCCACTTT. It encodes CAWSVEGGYSPLHF.